This T cell receptor beta chain stems from a study of blood T cell repertoires in COVID-19. Study background: The United States, Italy and Spain were the sources of the acute and convalescent COVID-19 samples. PBMCs, B-cell-depleted T cells, or T cells were the source of the cDNA or gDNA that made up the material.

CDR1 is SGHVS and CDR2 is FNYEAQ in the germline V gene. This CDR3 contains 15 residues. V dropped 5 bases and J dropped 0 bases, with 13 bases sitting between them. In the original analysis: Nucleated cell counts were estimated from reference gene primer amplification. Here immunoSEQ multiplex PCR was the method, and the copy in TCRdb shows in-frame clones only, minus some. V and J calls plus clone size are reproduced from that table; the DNA served to infer D and trimming. Of roughly 110,000 clones listed, under 95% are singletons. The TCR was taken from a woman between 25 and 40 years old with acute or convalescent COVID-19. J is TRBJ1-1 and V is TRBV7-6; D is unclear. The material sequenced was peripheral blood. CDR3 loop: CASSPGGVMNTEAFF. As DNA, the CDR3 is TGTGCCAGCAGCCCGGGTGGAGTTATGAACACTGAAGCTTTCTTT.